These 3 T cell receptor beta chains came from one sample sequenced in a study of blood T cells in healthy people across ages. The second PCR ran 7 to 11 cycles with a sample-barcoded 5' primer and J-beta primers. One entry per CDR3 protein results from TCRdb running MiXCR on the 5' RACE reads. The sample comprises about 970,000 distinct CDR3 sequences, 45% to 60% of which are singletons, and about 21% rests with the top ten. The sample consisted of blood. The source of these receptors is a woman aged 55 to 70 in good health.

The gene calls are TRBV27 and TRBJ1-4; the D gene is possibly TRBD1 (5 bases). Germline values: CDR1 MNHEY, CDR2 SMNVEV (reference sequence). The CDR3 runs 14 residues. V was clipped by 5 bases and J by 8 bases, with 15 bases between them. The CDR3 spells CASSLRDLAEKLFF. The CDR3 bases are TGTGCCAGCAGTCTCCGGGACCTAGCGGAAAAACTGTTTTTT. The variable domain in full, completed from reference TRBV27 and TRBJ1-4, reads EAQVTQNPRYLITVTGKKLTVTCSQNMNHEYMSWYRQDPGLGLRQIYYSMNVEVTDKGDVPEGYKVSRKEKRNFPLILESPSPNQTSLYFCASSLRDLAEKLFFGSGTQLSVL.

This sequence joins TRBV19 and TRBJ2-4; 7 nucleotides align to TRBD2. With V trimmed by 6 bases and J by 3 bases, 11 bases remained unmatched. This CDR3 is built from 16 residues. The germline V gene has CDR1 LNHDA and CDR2 SQIVND (reference sequence). CDR3: CASSFGGGRSKNIQYF. The CDR3 region has the DNA TGTGCCAGTAGCTTTGGGGGGGGAAGGAGCAAAAACATTCAGTACTTC.

Comment on this clonotype: Compared with germline, one end of the junction differs, possibly owing to a read error. The CDR3 loop reads CASRPWATGKLFF. The CDR3 nucleotides are TGTGCCAGCAGGCCCTGGGCCACCGGGAAGCTGTTTTTT. The chain carries TRBV3-1 and TRBJ2-2; tentatively, D is TRBD2 (5 bases). This CDR3 comprises 13 residues. Per germline, CDR1 LGHDT and CDR2 YNNKEL (reference sequence).